This is a list of T cell receptor beta chains from one sample in a study of T-cell reconstitution after alpha-beta-depleted transplantation in children. TCRdb itself ran the PCR reads through MiXCR, one entry per CDR3 protein. The sample lists about 300,000 distinct CDR3 sequences, just over 7.5% occurring once. The sample was peripheral blood, taken 360 days after TCRalphabeta/CD19-depleted stem cell transplant. These receptors were collected from a female patient aged 2 to 10 who had a stem cell transplant for Fanconi anemia, so the T cells may come from the graft donor. Both conserved end residues are part of each CDR3. The D gene is left open where the match is weak. Clone size appears in some rows only: once, few, many, or a class for an expanded clone.

CDR3 protein: CASSVAGELFF
CDR3 DNA: TGTGCCAGCAGCGTAGCCGGGGAGCTGTTTTTT
CDR3 length: 11
V gene: TRBV9
D gene: -
J gene: TRBJ2-2
clone size: many

CDR3 protein: CASSLDSNTEAFF
CDR3 DNA: TGTGCCAGCAGCTTGGATTCGAACACTGAAGCTTTCTTT
CDR3 length: 13
V gene: TRBV5-6
D gene: -
J gene: TRBJ1-1
clone size: many

CDR3 protein: CASRTVSNTEAFF
CDR3 DNA: TGTGCCAGCAGGACAGTCTCGAACACTGAAGCTTTCTTT
CDR3 length: 13
V gene: TRBV5-6
D gene: -
J gene: TRBJ1-1
clone size: many

CDR3 protein: CASSPDRGFSYEQYF
CDR3 DNA: TGTGCCAGCAGTCCAGACAGGGGGTTTTCCTACGAGCAGTACTTC
CDR3 length: 15
V gene: TRBV27
D gene: TRBD1
J gene: TRBJ2-7
clone size: -

CDR3 protein: CASRKQEYEQYF
CDR3 DNA: TGTGCCAGCAGAAAACAGGAGTACGAGCAGTACTTC
CDR3 length: 12
V gene: TRBV5-5
D gene: -
J gene: TRBJ2-7
clone size: many

CDR3 protein: CASRRDPVSSYEQYF
CDR3 DNA: TGTGCCAGCAGACGGGACCCGGTGAGCTCCTACGAGCAGTACTTC
CDR3 length: 15
V gene: TRBV6-2/TRBV6-3
D gene: -
J gene: TRBJ2-7
clone size: many

CDR3 protein: CASSIGTVGTEAFF
CDR3 DNA: TGTGCCAGCAGTATCGGGACAGTGGGCACTGAAGCTTTCTTT
CDR3 length: 14
V gene: TRBV12-3/TRBV12-4
D gene: TRBD1
J gene: TRBJ1-1
clone size: many

CDR3 protein: CASSLGTGVTYEQYF
CDR3 DNA: TGTGCCAGCAGTTTAGGGACAGGGGTTACCTACGAGCAGTACTTC
CDR3 length: 15
V gene: TRBV12-3/TRBV12-4
D gene: TRBD1
J gene: TRBJ2-7
clone size: many

CDR3 protein: CASSLVVGTGGDEQYF
CDR3 DNA: TGCGCCAGCAGCTTGGTGGTCGGGACAGGGGGCGACGAGCAGTACTTC
CDR3 length: 16
V gene: TRBV5-1
D gene: TRBD1
J gene: TRBJ2-7
clone size: many

CDR3 protein: CSASDSLGDTQYF
CDR3 DNA: TGCAGTGCTTCGGACAGCCTCGGGGATACGCAGTATTTT
CDR3 length: 13
V gene: TRBV20-1
D gene: -
J gene: TRBJ2-3
clone size: many

CDR3 protein: CASSIGGGYTF
CDR3 DNA: TGTGCCAGCAGTATTGGAGGTGGCTACACCTTC
CDR3 length: 11
V gene: TRBV25-1
D gene: -
J gene: TRBJ1-2
clone size: -

CDR3 protein: CASSGLDTQYF
CDR3 DNA: TGCGCCAGCAGCGGGCTAGATACGCAGTATTTT
CDR3 length: 11
V gene: TRBV5-1
D gene: -
J gene: TRBJ2-3
clone size: many

CDR3 protein: CSARRTEYRAGGYTF
CDR3 DNA: TGCAGTGCTAGAAGAACAGAGTACCGAGCCGGGGGCTACACCTTC
CDR3 length: 15
V gene: TRBV20-1
D gene: -
J gene: TRBJ1-2
clone size: few

CDR3 protein: CASSVVAGGTGELFF
CDR3 DNA: TGTGCCAGCAGCGTAGTTGCGGGAGGTACCGGGGAGCTGTTTTTT
CDR3 length: 15
V gene: TRBV9
D gene: TRBD2
J gene: TRBJ2-2
clone size: many

CDR3 protein: CSALWGDRFGREQYF
CDR3 DNA: TGCAGTGCTTTATGGGGAGACCGATTTGGTCGCGAGCAGTACTTC
CDR3 length: 15
V gene: TRBV20-1
D gene: -
J gene: TRBJ2-7
clone size: -

CDR3 protein: CASSYSIQAGRRYNEQFF
CDR3 DNA: TGTGCCAGCAGTTACTCCATTCAAGCGGGGAGACGCTACAATGAGCAGTTCTTC
CDR3 length: 18
V gene: TRBV6-5
D gene: TRBD2
J gene: TRBJ2-1
clone size: few

CDR3 protein: CASSRQGVGQYF
CDR3 DNA: TGTGCCAGCAGTCGACAGGGCGTCGGACAGTACTTC
CDR3 length: 12
V gene: TRBV7-9
D gene: TRBD1
J gene: TRBJ2-7
clone size: many

CDR3 protein: CASSLREVNYEQYF
CDR3 DNA: TGTGCCAGCAGCCTAAGAGAAGTCAACTACGAGCAGTACTTC
CDR3 length: 14
V gene: TRBV6-1
D gene: -
J gene: TRBJ2-7
clone size: -

CDR3 protein: CASTPTGLETQYF
CDR3 DNA: TGTGCCAGCACACCCACAGGGTTGGAGACCCAGTACTTC
CDR3 length: 13
V gene: TRBV6-2/TRBV6-3
D gene: -
J gene: TRBJ2-5
clone size: many

CDR3 protein: CASSFPENTEAFF
CDR3 DNA: TGCGCCAGCAGCTTCCCAGAGAACACTGAAGCTTTCTTT
CDR3 length: 13
V gene: TRBV5-1
D gene: -
J gene: TRBJ1-1
clone size: many

CDR3 protein: CASNSATSAQDTQYF
CDR3 DNA: TGTGCCAGCAACAGTGCGACTAGCGCCCAGGATACGCAGTATTTT
CDR3 length: 15
V gene: TRBV9
D gene: TRBD2
J gene: TRBJ2-3
clone size: few

CDR3 protein: CAISTPDPGTGYNYGYTF
CDR3 DNA: TGTGCCATCAGTACCCCAGATCCGGGGACAGGGTATAACTATGGCTACACCTTC
CDR3 length: 18
V gene: TRBV10-3
D gene: TRBD1
J gene: TRBJ1-2
clone size: few

CDR3 protein: CASSLAEGASYNSPLHF
CDR3 DNA: TGCGCCAGCAGCTTGGCGGAGGGGGCGTCCTATAATTCACCCCTCCACTTT
CDR3 length: 17
V gene: TRBV5-1
D gene: TRBD1
J gene: TRBJ1-6
clone size: many

CDR3 protein: CAWSVRLAGAYEQYF
CDR3 DNA: TGTGCCTGGAGTGTCCGACTAGCGGGGGCCTACGAGCAGTACTTC
CDR3 length: 15
V gene: TRBV30
D gene: TRBD2
J gene: TRBJ2-7
clone size: -

CDR3 protein: CAISAVTGGGGTQYF
CDR3 DNA: TGTGCCATCAGTGCCGTGACAGGGGGAGGAGGTACGCAGTATTTT
CDR3 length: 15
V gene: TRBV10-3
D gene: TRBD1
J gene: TRBJ2-3
clone size: many

CDR3 protein: CASSKGTSGSINEQFF
CDR3 DNA: TGTGCCAGCAGCAAAGGAACTAGCGGGAGCATCAATGAGCAGTTCTTC
CDR3 length: 16
V gene: TRBV21-1
D gene: -
J gene: TRBJ2-1
clone size: many

CDR3 protein: CATEPDGLSGNTIYF
CDR3 DNA: TGTGCCACCGAGCCGGACGGCCTCTCTGGAAACACCATATATTTT
CDR3 length: 15
V gene: TRBV15
D gene: -
J gene: TRBJ1-3
clone size: -

CDR3 protein: CASSFLRLGNEQFF
CDR3 DNA: TGTGCCAGCAGTTTTTTAAGGTTGGGCAATGAGCAGTTCTTC
CDR3 length: 14
V gene: TRBV12-3/TRBV12-4
D gene: -
J gene: TRBJ2-1
clone size: many

CDR3 protein: CASSEYGNGRVIYNEQFF
CDR3 DNA: TGTGCCAGCAGTGAATATGGGAATGGCAGAGTTATCTACAATGAGCAGTTCTTC
CDR3 length: 18
V gene: TRBV25-1
D gene: -
J gene: TRBJ2-1
clone size: few

CDR3 protein: CASSLINYEQYF
CDR3 DNA: TGTGCCAGCAGCCTGATAAACTACGAGCAGTACTTC
CDR3 length: 12
V gene: TRBV11-2
D gene: -
J gene: TRBJ2-7
clone size: many

CDR3 protein: CSAHIHSNTEAFF
CDR3 DNA: TGCAGTGCTCATATCCACTCGAACACTGAAGCTTTCTTT
CDR3 length: 13
V gene: TRBV20-1
D gene: -
J gene: TRBJ1-1
clone size: -

CDR3 protein: CASSENTGGYGYTF
CDR3 DNA: TGTGCCAGCAGCGAGAACACAGGGGGCTATGGCTACACCTTC
CDR3 length: 14
V gene: TRBV2
D gene: TRBD1
J gene: TRBJ1-2
clone size: few

CDR3 protein: CASSPGQHYGYTF
CDR3 DNA: TGTGCCAGCAGCCCGGGACAGCACTATGGCTACACCTTC
CDR3 length: 13
V gene: TRBV7-2
D gene: TRBD1
J gene: TRBJ1-2
clone size: many

CDR3 protein: CSAIQQGDNEQFF
CDR3 DNA: TGCAGTGCTATTCAACAGGGGGACAATGAGCAGTTCTTC
CDR3 length: 13
V gene: TRBV20-1
D gene: TRBD1
J gene: TRBJ2-1
clone size: many

CDR3 protein: CAISGPTDTQYF
CDR3 DNA: TGTGCCATCAGTGGACCGACAGATACGCAGTATTTT
CDR3 length: 12
V gene: TRBV10-3
D gene: -
J gene: TRBJ2-3
clone size: -

CDR3 protein: CASSWSRVGEQFF
CDR3 DNA: TGTGCCAGCAGTTGGTCCCGGGTGGGTGAGCAGTTCTTC
CDR3 length: 13
V gene: TRBV12-3/TRBV12-4
D gene: -
J gene: TRBJ2-1
clone size: many

CDR3 protein: CSVEVLREGPPYEQYF
CDR3 DNA: TGCAGCGTTGAGGTGCTGCGGGAGGGTCCCCCCTACGAGCAGTACTTC
CDR3 length: 16
V gene: TRBV29-1
D gene: TRBD2
J gene: TRBJ2-7
clone size: many

CDR3 protein: CAISSTVQETQYF
CDR3 DNA: TGTGCCATCAGCTCGACAGTTCAAGAGACCCAGTACTTC
CDR3 length: 13
V gene: TRBV10-3
D gene: -
J gene: TRBJ2-5
clone size: few

CDR3 protein: CSASGRGRYNEQFF
CDR3 DNA: TGCAGTGCCTCTGGGAGGGGCCGATACAATGAGCAGTTCTTC
CDR3 length: 14
V gene: TRBV20-1
D gene: TRBD2
J gene: TRBJ2-1
clone size: many

CDR3 protein: CASSRLGDSYEQYF
CDR3 DNA: TGCGCCAGCAGCCGACTCGGGGATTCCTACGAGCAGTACTTC
CDR3 length: 14
V gene: TRBV4-1
D gene: -
J gene: TRBJ2-7
clone size: -

CDR3 protein: CASTVPGNSGNTIYF
CDR3 DNA: TGTGCCAGCACCGTACCCGGGAACTCTGGAAACACCATATATTTT
CDR3 length: 15
V gene: TRBV2
D gene: -
J gene: TRBJ1-3
clone size: few

CDR3 protein: CASSGMREQYF
CDR3 DNA: TGTGCCAGCAGCGGAATGCGCGAGCAGTACTTC
CDR3 length: 11
V gene: TRBV3-1
D gene: -
J gene: TRBJ2-7
clone size: many

CDR3 protein: CASSLYRRAVLQETQYF
CDR3 DNA: TGTGCCAGCAGCTTGTACCGGAGAGCGGTCTTGCAAGAGACCCAGTACTTC
CDR3 length: 17
V gene: TRBV11-2
D gene: -
J gene: TRBJ2-5
clone size: many

CDR3 protein: CASKSGQETQYF
CDR3 DNA: TGTGCCAGCAAGAGCGGCCAAGAGACCCAGTACTTC
CDR3 length: 12
V gene: TRBV6-2/TRBV6-3
D gene: -
J gene: TRBJ2-5
clone size: many

CDR3 protein: CASSLGGGTEYYNEQFF
CDR3 DNA: TGTGCCAGCAGCTTAGGGGGTGGGACAGAATACTACAATGAGCAGTTCTTC
CDR3 length: 17
V gene: TRBV7-8
D gene: TRBD1
J gene: TRBJ2-1
clone size: many

CDR3 protein: CSVWRQPGQGANEKLFF
CDR3 DNA: TGCAGTGTCTGGCGGCAACCGGGACAGGGCGCCAATGAAAAACTGTTTTTT
CDR3 length: 17
V gene: TRBV20-1
D gene: TRBD1
J gene: TRBJ1-4
clone size: -

CDR3 protein: CASSPGGRGEEKLFF
CDR3 DNA: TGTGCCAGCAGCCCCGGGGGCAGGGGAGAGGAAAAACTGTTTTTT
CDR3 length: 15
V gene: TRBV3-1
D gene: -
J gene: TRBJ1-4
clone size: few

CDR3 protein: CASSLMAGVAYGYTF
CDR3 DNA: TGTGCCAGCAGTTTAATGGCAGGGGTGGCCTATGGCTACACCTTC
CDR3 length: 15
V gene: TRBV12-3/TRBV12-4
D gene: -
J gene: TRBJ1-2
clone size: -

CDR3 protein: CASSNPDREETQYF
CDR3 DNA: TGTGCCAGCAGCAACCCGGACAGGGAAGAGACCCAGTACTTC
CDR3 length: 14
V gene: TRBV7-3
D gene: TRBD1
J gene: TRBJ2-5
clone size: -

CDR3 protein: CASGQLLGLNTEAFF
CDR3 DNA: TGTGCCAGCGGACAGTTACTCGGTTTAAACACTGAAGCTTTCTTT
CDR3 length: 15
V gene: TRBV6-1
D gene: -
J gene: TRBJ1-1
clone size: few

CDR3 protein: CASSSGLAGVKEEFF
CDR3 DNA: TGTGCCAGCAGCTCGGGACTAGCGGGGGTTAAGGAGGAGTTCTTC
CDR3 length: 15
V gene: TRBV7-2
D gene: TRBD2
J gene: TRBJ2-1
clone size: many

CDR3 protein: CASSPRPPSGGSTDTQYF
CDR3 DNA: TGTGCCAGCAGCCCGCGGCCCCCAAGCGGGGGGAGCACAGATACGCAGTATTTT
CDR3 length: 18
V gene: TRBV11-2
D gene: TRBD2
J gene: TRBJ2-3
clone size: many

CDR3 protein: CASSSRTLSGNTEAFF
CDR3 DNA: TGTGCCAGCAGCTCTCGGACACTCTCCGGGAACACTGAAGCTTTCTTT
CDR3 length: 16
V gene: TRBV7-9
D gene: -
J gene: TRBJ1-1
clone size: -

CDR3 protein: CASSKTGRAEKLFF
CDR3 DNA: TGTGCCAGTAGCAAGACAGGGAGGGCTGAAAAACTGTTTTTT
CDR3 length: 14
V gene: TRBV19
D gene: TRBD1
J gene: TRBJ1-4
clone size: few